This T cell receptor (beta chain) is drawn from a study of blood T cell repertoires in COVID-19. Looking at the study overall: The United States, Italy and Spain provided the acute and convalescent COVID-19 samples. Nucleic acid was either cDNA or gDNA, and it came from T cells, B-cell-depleted T cells, or PBMCs.

Original methodology: By means of reference gene primer amplification, nucleated cell counts were estimated. The assay was immunoSEQ multiplex PCR, and TCRdb's table has in-frame clones only and misses some. Clone size and V and J calls were adopted from that table, with D and trimming inferred from the DNA. The sample contains under 200,000 clones, around 84% of which appear only once. The Seattle site enrolled patients during active infection and followed them longitudinally. CDR1 is SGHVS, CDR2 FNYEAQ, per germline. V lost 6 bases, J lost 1 base, and 12 bases lay in between. The CDR3 contains 15 residues.

The sample was peripheral blood. The clonotype comes from a woman in her 70s with COVID-19, enrolled during active disease. The rearrangement uses TRBV7-6 and TRBJ2-2; no clear D gene. The CDR3 coding sequence is TGTGCCAGCAGATCGGTGGCAGGGAACACCGGGGAGCTGTTTTTT. Translation: CASRSVAGNTGELFF.